This entry describes one T cell receptor beta chain. Its antigen is still unknown. The entry originates in a study of cytomegalovirus exposure and HLA in healthy donors. Study conclusions and caveats: Common viral pathogens (according to a later analysis) appeared linked to several of the most significant clusters. According to the study, 180 or so TCR beta chains were cytomegalovirus-associated. With later analysis, a missense DCLRE1C variant became linked to TCR beta V- and J-gene trimming.

Looked up from germline, CDR1 is MNHNS and CDR2 is SASEGT. V lost 9 bases and J lost 3, with 13 bases in between. CDR3 size: 13 residues. Both 60 Vbeta primers and 13 Jbeta primers went into the PCR. As originally analysed: As a later analysis found, there were 60 million to 90 million unique TCR beta chains, of which some 9.9 million were shared. Repertoires were generated with immunoSEQ multiplex PCR, while TCRdb's copy carries only in-frame clones and drops some. V and J calls plus clone size are reproduced from that table; the DNA served to infer D and trimming. The sample contains 85,000 to 120,000 clones, 60% to 80% of which appear only once.

Sample: PBMCs. This sequence joins TRBV6-1 and TRBJ2-3; D is possibly TRBD2 (6 bases). The receptor was derived from a male donor in good health and CMV-seropositive. The CDR3 loop is CASTGAGTDTQYF. CDR3 DNA: TGTGCCAGTACGGGAGCTGGGACAGATACGCAGTATTTT.